The text below deals with one T cell receptor beta chain. The antigen is undetermined. The record originates from a study of T cell responses to AZD1222 COVID-19 vaccine. Broader study findings: Repertoire sampling happened only post peak T cell response. Seropositive AZD1222 recipients at baseline numbered only five or six. CD4 TCRs linked to vaccination spanned spike, dominating at 160-218 and 743-854.

Looked up from germline, CDR1 is KGHSH and CDR2 is LQKENI. CDR3 length: 14 amino acids. Trimming stripped 3 bases from V and 0 bases from J, with 7 bases between. Here immunoSEQ multiplex PCR was the method, and the copy in TCRdb shows in-frame clones only, minus some. The table includes about 140,000 clones, about 88% detected once. The rearrangement uses TRBV18 and TRBJ2-3; D remains unclear. The input for sequencing was peripheral blood, taken on day 0 of AZD1222 vaccination. The receptor was isolated from an adult in good health. The CDR3 coding sequence is TGTGCCAGCTCACCCTACGCCAGCACAGATACGCAGTATTTT. This codes for CASSPYASTDTQYF.